Listed here are 26 T cell receptor beta chains from one sample, sequenced in a study of spatial heterogeneity in lung cancer. Indicated time point: blood at routine non-recurrence follow-up after resection. One entry per CDR3 protein results from TCRdb running MiXCR on the 5' RACE reads. The sample shows about 70,000 distinct CDR3 sequences, 8% to 10% of them seen only once. The material sequenced was PBMCs, taken at follow-up. Receptors originate from a female donor with early-stage non-small cell lung cancer.

In its sample, this clonotype was seen a few times. CDR3 in amino acids: CATMGQIITGELFF. The CDR3 DNA reads TGTGCCACCATGGGACAGATAATCACCGGGGAGCTGTTTTTT. The chain recombines TRBV28 with TRBJ2-2, with TRBD1 identical over 7 bases. CDR3 length equals 14 residues. V was pared by 10 bases and J by 4 bases, with 9 bases of the junction left unmatched. Looked up from germline, CDR1 is MDHEN and CDR2 is SYDVKM.

This clonotype was counted at least ten times. This sequence joins TRBV11-2 and TRBJ2-7, with 11 bases lining up with TRBD1. The junction had 7 bases not matched to a gene; V was cut back by 5 bases and J by 7 bases. Per the germline V gene, CDR1 is SGHAT and CDR2 is FQNNGV. This CDR3 is 14 amino acids long. The CDR3 DNA reads as TGTGCCAGCAGCCATGGACAGGGGGCCGGGGAGCAGTACTTC. It codes for CASSHGQGAGEQYF.

In its sample, this clonotype was seen many times. The chain joins TRBV21-1 to TRBJ1-5; TRBD1 is taken as the D call from the table, unchecked against the DNA. TRBV21-1 is marked as a pseudogene. This CDR3 is built from 15 residues. CDR3 nucleotide sequence: TGTGCCAGCAGCACCAAGGGGGAGAGCAATCAGCCCCAGCATTTT. Amino acid sequence: CASSTKGESNQPQHF.

The chain uses TRBV7-2 and TRBJ2-1; TRBD2 is a possible D gene (6 bases). The germline V gene has CDR1 SGHTA and CDR2 FQGNSA. Trimming removed 2 bases at V and 7 bases at J, with 15 bases between. CDR3 size: 15 residues. Here the CDR3 DNA reads TGTGCCAGCAGCTTACTAGCGTCTGAGTGGAATGAGCAGTTCTTC. Translating it yields CASSLLASEWNEQFF.

This sequence joins TRBV3-1 and TRBJ2-2, with TRBD2 identical over 10 bases. V lost 1 base to trimming and J lost 0 bases; unmatched junction nucleotides: 5. This CDR3 region has 18 residues. The V gene's germline CDR1 is LGHDT and CDR2 YNNKEL (reference sequence). CDR3 nucleotide sequence: TGTGCCAGCAGCCAAGGGATAGCGGGAGGCCCGAACACCGGGGAGCTGTTTTTT. Protein: CASSQGIAGGPNTGELFF.

The gene calls are TRBV20-1 and TRBJ1-5; D uncertain. Per germline, CDR1 DFQATT and CDR2 SNEGSKA (reference sequence). The germline V and J ends were trimmed by 6 bases and 0 bases, with 12 bases remaining between them. This CDR3 region has 14 residues. CDR3 coding DNA: TGCAGTGCCAGTCCGGGAACTAGCAATCAGCCCCAGCATTTT. Its translation: CSASPGTSNQPQHF.

This clonotype was detected ten times or more. The rearrangement joins TRBV27 to TRBJ1-5; no clear D. V gave up 5 bases and J gave up 4 bases, with 21 bases separating them. Germline assignment: CDR1 MNHEY and CDR2 SMNVEV (reference sequence). This CDR3 region has 17 residues. The CDR3 reads CASSHLGPTSTNQPQHF. In nucleotides, the CDR3 is TGTGCCAGCAGTCACCTTGGGCCAACCTCCACAAATCAGCCCCAGCATTTT.

Many counts were recorded for this clonotype. The rearrangement links TRBV10-3 to TRBJ1-5; D unresolved. CDR1 and CDR2 (germline): ENHRY, SYGVKD. Trimming removed 11 bases from V and 5 bases from J, with 16 bases in between. The CDR3 has 13 amino acids. CDR3 amino acids: CAAALQEDQPQHF. CDR3 coding DNA: TGTGCCGCAGCCCTCCAGGAGGATCAGCCCCAGCATTTT.

This clonotype was counted ten times or more. This sequence joins TRBV7-3 and TRBJ2-6; D unclear. Trimming cost V 5 bases and J 0 bases, with 5 bases left between them. The CDR3 runs to 14 residues. Germline V gene data show CDR1 as SGHTA and CDR2 as FQGTGA. The CDR3 bases are TGTGCCAGCAGCACACACTCTGGGGCCAACGTCCTGACTTTC. It translates to CASSTHSGANVLTF.

The table lists this clonotype with many counts. The chain combines TRBV18 with TRBJ1-5, with D unclear. Germline V lookup: CDR1 KGHSH, CDR2 LQKENI. Trimming cost V 4 bases and J 0 bases, with 10 bases left between them. The CDR3 totals 15 residues. The CDR3 DNA sequence: TGTGCCAGCTCACTCGCCCCCCGTAGCAATCAGCCCCAGCATTTT. It yields the protein CASSLAPRSNQPQHF.

This clonotype appeared many times. V is TRBV11-2 and J is TRBJ2-3, with D perhaps TRBD2 (6 bases). Trimming shortened V by 3 bases and J by 5 bases, and 12 bases separated the two germline ends. The CDR3 totals 14 residues. CDR1 SGHAT and CDR2 FQNNGV come from the germline V gene. Here the CDR3 DNA reads TGTGCCAGCAGCTTGTCGGGGGTTGGAGATACGCAGTATTTT. Translated, it gives CASSLSGVGDTQYF.

This clonotype has only a few counts. V is TRBV4-1 and J is TRBJ2-2; D is undetermined. V gave up 1 base and J gave up 2 bases, with 11 bases separating them. Germline lookup yields CDR1 MGHRA and CDR2 YSYEKL. The CDR3 length is 16 residues. CDR3 sequence (DNA): TGCGCCAGCAGCCAAGGCCTCAATTTAAACACCGGGGAGCTGTTTTTT. It yields the protein CASSQGLNLNTGELFF.

This clonotype was picked up many times. CDR3 sequence (DNA): TGTGCCAGCAGCGTAGAAGATTATCCAGTCAACACTGAAGCTTTCTTT. Residues: CASSVEDYPVNTEAFF. The chain employs TRBV9 and TRBJ1-1; D not certain. CDR1 and CDR2 from the germline V gene are SGDLS and YYNGEE. V shed 0 bases and J shed 2 bases, with 14 bases lying between them. The CDR3 length is 16 residues.

Details on this clonotype: A much larger clonotype is one base distant, so this may be a read error. The chain links TRBV25-1 to TRBJ1-6; 11 nucleotides align to TRBD1. From germline, CDR1 is MGHDK and CDR2 SYGVNS. The CDR3 runs 15 residues. CDR3 in amino acids: CVSTRGQGAWSPLHF. In DNA form, the CDR3 reads TGTGTCAGCACCCGAGGACAGGGGGCATGGTCACCCCTCCACTTT.

The CDR3 region is CASSAQGMSTGELFF. Here the CDR3 DNA reads TGTGCCAGCAGTGCCCAGGGAATGAGCACCGGGGAGCTGTTTTTT. The chain carries TRBV2 and TRBJ2-2, with D tentatively TRBD1 (5 bases). Trimming removed 4 bases at V and 4 bases at J, with 13 bases between. The CDR3 extends over 15 amino acids. Germline CDR1 SNHLY, CDR2 FYNNEI.

This clonotype was found a few times. The chain carries TRBV11-3 and TRBJ2-1; 9 bases are a match to TRBD2. The CDR3 loop spans 15 amino acids. Trimming at V came to 5 bases and at J to 3 bases, leaving 5 bases not matched to a gene. CDR1 and CDR2 from the germline V gene are SGHNT and YENEEA. CDR3 sequence (DNA): TGTGCCAGCAGCCCATCTAGCGGGATCTACAATGAGCAGTTCTTC. Its protein product is CASSPSSGIYNEQFF.

This clonotype has only a few counts. The V and J genes are TRBV7-9 and TRBJ1-2; TRBD1 matches at 9 bases. Per germline, CDR1 SEHNR and CDR2 FQNEAQ (reference sequence). The junction had 10 bases not matched to a gene; V was cut back by 5 bases and J by 3 bases. This CDR3 is built from 16 residues. CDR3 sequence reads: CASSPLPGQGDYGYTF. For the CDR3, the DNA is TGTGCCAGCAGCCCCCTCCCGGGACAGGGTGACTATGGCTACACCTTC.

This clonotype showed up just a few times. V and J are TRBV7-9 and TRBJ2-1; 7 nucleotides line up with TRBD2. With 5 bases clipped from V and 11 bases from J, the junction kept 6 bases outside the gene matches. The CDR3 sequence is 12 residues long. Germline-derived CDR1 and CDR2 are SEHNR and FQNEAQ (reference sequence). The CDR3 region has the DNA TGTGCCAGCAGCGCTAGCGGAAGCCAGCAGTTCTTC. Protein product: CASSASGSQQFF.

J is TRBJ2-7 and V is TRBV28; 7 bases map to TRBD2. Germline V gene data show CDR1 as MDHEN and CDR2 as SYDVKM. The CDR3 has 15 amino acids. Germline trimming cut 4 bases from V and 1 base from J; bases unmatched to any gene: 7. CDR3 DNA sequence: TGTGCCAGCAGTTCCGTAGTGGGAGGGTCCTACGAGCAGTACTTC. Translated, it gives CASSSVVGGSYEQYF.

This clonotype came up many times. The J gene is TRBJ1-5, the V gene TRBV7-9, with D unresolved. CDR1 and CDR2 (germline): SEHNR, FQNEAQ (reference sequence). CDR3 length equals 13 residues. Trimming removed 7 bases at V and 6 bases at J, with 13 bases between. CDR3 sequence: CASNSGSGQPQHF. The CDR3 DNA follows: TGTGCCAGCAACTCCGGGAGTGGTCAGCCCCAGCATTTT.

Ten or more counts support this clonotype. The chain uses TRBV20-1 and TRBJ2-2; 9 bases line up with TRBD2. Germline values: CDR1 DFQATT, CDR2 SNEGSKA (reference sequence). The trim removed 1 base at V and 3 bases at J, leaving 0 bases unmatched. The length of the CDR3 is 14 residues. CDR3 loop: CSARGTSDTGELFF. In nucleotides, the CDR3 is TGCAGTGCTAGAGGGACTAGCGACACCGGGGAGCTGTTTTTT.

The genes are TRBV20-1 and TRBJ2-3; tentative D call: TRBD1 (5 bases). CDR1 and CDR2 from the germline V gene are DFQATT and SNEGSKA (reference sequence). The V gene lost 4 bases and the J gene lost 0 bases, with 20 bases spanning the gap. This CDR3 has 17 amino acids. CDR3 protein: CSATPTDRKWSTDTQYF. The CDR3 DNA sequence: TGCAGTGCTACCCCTACTGACAGAAAATGGAGCACAGATACGCAGTATTTT.

This clonotype has a count of ten or more. The gene calls are TRBV29-1 and TRBJ2-4; D possibly corresponds to TRBD2 (6 bases). Germline V gene data show CDR1 as SQVTM and CDR2 as ANQGSEA. CDR3 size: 13 residues. V was pared by 7 bases and J by 8 bases, with 18 bases between. CDR3 nucleotide sequence: TGCAGCGCCGCTGGAGGGGTTCGGGACATTCAGTACTTC. Residues: CSAAGGVRDIQYF.

This clonotype was seen at least ten times. This chain links TRBV10-2 with TRBJ1-2; D call uncertain. This CDR3 spans 14 amino acids. The V and J ends lost 7 bases and 2 bases respectively, with 14 bases between them. CDR1 and CDR2 from the germline V gene are WSHSY and SAAADI. The CDR3 nucleotides are TGCGCCAGCACGGGTGGAGAAGTAAACTATGGCTACACCTTC. Its translation is CASTGGEVNYGYTF.

Ten or more counts support this clonotype. The chain is built from TRBV12-3 or TRBV12-4 and TRBJ2-7; D might be TRBD1 or TRBD2, each matching 6 bases. CDR3 size: 15 residues. Between the trimmed V and J ends, which lost 2 bases and 0 bases, there was a span of 11 bases. CDR3 nucleotide sequence: TGTGCCAGCAGTTTACGGGGGCCGCACTCCTACGAGCAGTACTTC. Protein: CASSLRGPHSYEQYF.

Many counts were recorded for this clonotype. V is TRBV11-1 and J is TRBJ2-5; 9 bases line up with TRBD1. The V segment lost 7 bases and the J segment 0 bases; nucleotides outside the gene matches: 6. The CDR3 spans 15 residues. Germline V CDR1 and CDR2: SGHAT, FQDESV (reference sequence). DNA for the CDR3: TGTGCCAGCACCCGGGACAGGGACAACCAAGAGACCCAGTACTTC. As protein: CASTRDRDNQETQYF.